This passage covers 9 T cell receptor beta chains from one sample sequenced in a study of T-cell reconstitution after alpha-beta-depleted transplantation in children. The TCRbeta library incorporated unique molecular identifiers. A single record per CDR3 protein comes from TCRdb applying MiXCR to the PCR reads. Among 250,000 to 300,000 distinct CDR3 sequences listed, approximately 9.8% were seen once. The input for sequencing was PBMCs from the stem cell graft donor, taken from the stem cell graft. Receptor source: a human donor who donated a stem cell graft to a child with SCID.

The rearrangement joins TRBV6-5 to TRBJ1-2; no clear D. Per germline, CDR1 MNHEY and CDR2 SVGAGI. CDR3 length: 13 amino acids. V was shortened by 9 bases and J by 0 bases, with 11 bases between the two germline ends. The CDR3 DNA reads TGTGCCAGTCGGGGTATGGCTAACTATGGCTACACCTTC. Translated: CASRGMANYGYTF.

This clonotype was observed a few times. This chain uses TRBV5-1 with TRBJ1-1; 7 bases are shared with TRBD1. CDR1 and CDR2 from the germline V gene are SGHRS and YFSETQ. The CDR3 length is 16 residues. V dropped 4 bases and J dropped 1; count of bases not matched to a gene: 10. CDR3 nucleotides: TGCGCCAGCAGCGCAAATCCCGGGACAGCGAACACTGAAGCTTTCTTT. Amino acid sequence: CASSANPGTANTEAFF.

J is TRBJ2-2 and V is TRBV6-1, with TRBD2 as a possible D gene (5 bases). Germline V lookup: CDR1 MNHNS, CDR2 SASEGT. The CDR3 contains 15 residues. V was cut by 0 bases and J by 5 bases, with 10 bases left in between. CDR3 region: CASSEAHSVTGELFF. In DNA, the CDR3 is TGTGCCAGCAGTGAAGCACATAGCGTTACCGGGGAGCTGTTTTTT.

At least ten counts were recorded for this clonotype. V and J are TRBV3-1 and TRBJ2-3, with D perhaps matching TRBD2 (6 bases). In germline, CDR1 is LGHDT, CDR2 YNNKEL (reference sequence). CDR3 length: 14 residues. The germline V and J ends were trimmed by 3 bases and 2 bases, with 9 bases remaining between them. In DNA form, the CDR3 reads TGTGCCAGCAGCCACGAGGGACTCACAGATACGCAGTATTTT. Amino acid sequence: CASSHEGLTDTQYF.

Many counts were recorded for this clonotype. The rearrangement links TRBV12-3 or TRBV12-4 to TRBJ1-2; D is unresolved. Trimming shortened V by 5 bases and J by 3 bases, and 7 bases separated the two germline ends. There are 12 residues in the CDR3. CDR3 amino acids: CASSPGDYGYTF. The CDR3 bases are TGTGCCAGCAGTCCTGGGGACTATGGCTACACCTTC.

This clonotype was observed a handful of times. The chain links TRBV3-1 to TRBJ1-2; TRBD1 matches at 8 bases. After removal of 2 bases from V and 2 bases from J, the junction contained 7 bases not matched to a gene. The germline V gene encodes CDR1 LGHDT and CDR2 YNNKEL (reference sequence). This CDR3 region has 16 residues. DNA of the CDR3: TGTGCCAGCAGCCAACCCCTCTGGACAGGGAACTATGGCTACACCTTC. As protein: CASSQPLWTGNYGYTF.

The chain has TRBV10-3 and TRBJ2-7; 7 nucleotides match TRBD1. The CDR3 has 12 amino acids. Unmatched junction bases numbered 7, after V lost 10 bases and J lost 4 bases. Per germline, CDR1 ENHRY and CDR2 SYGVKD. The CDR3 loop reads CATQPGGYEQYF. The CDR3 nucleotides are TGTGCCACACAACCAGGGGGATACGAGCAGTACTTC.

The chain uses TRBV2 and TRBJ2-2; no definite D call. This CDR3 region has 13 residues. V was shortened by 4 bases and J by 5 bases, with 8 bases between the two germline ends. CDR1 and CDR2 from the germline V gene are SNHLY and FYNNEI. DNA for the CDR3: TGTGCCAGCAGTGTGGGTAGGACCGGGGAGCTGTTTTTT. Protein sequence: CASSVGRTGELFF.

This sequence joins TRBV6-5 and TRBJ2-7, with a possible D match to TRBD2 (7 bases). V was pared by 2 bases and J by 5 bases, with 13 bases between. The germline V gene has CDR1 MNHEY and CDR2 SVGAGI. The CDR3 loop spans 14 amino acids. The CDR3 bases are TGTGCCAGCAGTTACCGAGGGGGGGAGAACGAGCAGTACTTC. Translating it yields CASSYRGGENEQYF.